Only a few counts were recorded for the clone carrying this TCR beta chain. Germline V gene lookup returns CDR1 SGHRS and CDR2 YFSETQ. V lost 5 bases and J lost 5, with 11 bases in between. The CDR3 covers 12 residues. The data derive from a study of T-cell reconstitution after alpha-beta-depleted transplantation in children. TCRbeta library preparation incorporated unique molecular identifiers. TCRdb analysed the PCR reads with MiXCR anew, one entry per CDR3 protein. The table has nearly 350,000 distinct CDR3 sequences, 15% to 20% seen once. This clonotype was obtained from a male patient between 2 and 15 years old who had a stem cell transplant for acute lymphoblastic leukemia, so the T cells may come from the graft donor. Sequences were derived from PBMCs, mostly from graft donor cells, sampled 360 days after TCRalphabeta/CD19-depleted stem cell transplant. This chain joins TRBV5-1 and TRBJ2-7, with D hard to call. The CDR3 DNA reads TGCGCCAGCAGGTCCTGGGGAAACGAGCAGTACTTC. It codes for CASRSWGNEQYF. Full variable domain (outside the CDR3, taken from reference TRBV5-1 and TRBJ2-7): KAGVTQTPRYLIKTRGQQVTLSCSPISGHRSVSWYQQTPGQGLQFLFEYFSETQRNKGNFPGRFSGRQFSNSRSEMNVSTLELGDSALYLCASRSWGNEQYFGPGTRLTVT.